These 26 T cell receptor beta chains came from one sample sequenced in a study of blood T cell repertoires in COVID-19 (dated by TCRdb to 2018 to 2020). Libraries were constructed by the immunoSEQ multiplex PCR assay. The immuneACCESS repertoire file appears here via TCRdb, limited to in-frame rearrangements. These files lack a portion of the clones; in checked studies, under half of the deficit traces to unresolved V genes, and the cause of the others is not known. In all, the sample holds more than 120,000 clones, and over 85% of those were seen once. Clones ranked in the top ten supply about 1.5% of the sample. Source material: peripheral blood. These receptors were obtained from a human donor in a cohort sampled during active COVID-19.

The V call is TRBV12-3 or TRBV12-4, the J call TRBJ2-2; D ambiguous. Trimming took off 8 bases at V and 0 bases at J, with 7 bases between the two ends. The CDR3 sequence is 13 residues long. The CDR3 nucleotides are TGTGCCAGCCCTAGGACGAACACCGGGGAGCTGTTTTTT. It is translated as CASPRTNTGELFF.

The V call is TRBV4-3, the J call TRBJ2-1, with TRBD2 matching 7 bases. This CDR3 contains 17 residues. Germline V gene data show CDR1 as LGHNA and CDR2 as YSLEER. Germline trimming cut 1 base from V and 0 bases from J; bases unmatched to any gene: 6. CDR3 loop: CASSQGEGLYSYNEQFF. The CDR3 DNA sequence: TGCGCCAGCAGCCAAGGGGAGGGGCTTTACTCCTACAATGAGCAGTTCTTC.

This chain connects TRBV7-9 to TRBJ2-3; 8 bases are a match to TRBD1. This CDR3 region has 15 residues. Germline loops: CDR1 SEHNR, CDR2 FQNEAQ (reference sequence). V was pared by 6 bases and J by 2 bases, with 7 bases of the junction left unmatched. CDR3 loop: CASSTGGLVTDTQYF. As DNA, the CDR3 is TGTGCCAGCAGTACAGGGGGATTGGTCACAGATACGCAGTATTTT. Full variable domain (missing parts from reference TRBV7-9 and TRBJ2-3): DTGVSQNPRHKITKRGQNVTFRCDPISEHNRLYWYRQTLGQGPEFLTYFQNEAQLEKSRLLSDRFSAERPKGSFSTLEIQRTEQGDSAMYLCASSTGGLVTDTQYFGPGTRLTVL.

The V call is TRBV9, the J call TRBJ1-2, with a weak D call TRBD1 (5 bases). The CDR3 covers 15 residues. Germline V gene lookup returns CDR1 SGDLS and CDR2 YYNGEE. V dropped 4 bases and J dropped 4 bases, with 17 bases sitting between them. The CDR3 DNA sequence: TGTGCCAGCAGCCCCTTTGACAGCCCCTCCTATGGCTACACCTTC. Its translation: CASSPFDSPSYGYTF.

This chain uses TRBV6-2 or TRBV6-3 with TRBJ2-1, with D tentatively TRBD2 (5 bases). CDR3 length: 14 residues. V was pared by 3 bases and J by 7 bases, with 13 bases between. In germline, CDR1 is MNHEY, CDR2 SVGEGT. The CDR3: CASSYLFSGNEQFF. CDR3 nucleotide sequence: TGTGCCAGCAGTTATTTGTTCTCGGGAAATGAGCAGTTCTTC.

V usage is TRBV7-2 and J usage is TRBJ1-4, with 11 bases aligning to TRBD1. Germline values: CDR1 SGHTA, CDR2 FQGNSA. Trimming took 5 bases from V and 5 from J; bases not matched to a gene: 4. The length of the CDR3 is 15 residues. Here the CDR3 DNA reads TGTGCCAGCAGCCTGGACAGGGGGCACAATGAAAAACTGTTTTTT. Protein: CASSLDRGHNEKLFF.

The sample holds one count of this clone. The chain links TRBV19 to TRBJ2-3; D remains unclear. Trimming shortened V by 3 bases and J by 0 bases, and 7 bases separated the two germline ends. This CDR3 has 14 amino acids. Per germline, CDR1 LNHDA and CDR2 SQIVND (reference sequence). The CDR3 nucleotides read TGTGCCAGTAGTATTATGGCCAGCACAGATACGCAGTATTTT. Translation: CASSIMASTDTQYF.

The V call is TRBV9, the J call TRBJ1-2, with D maybe TRBD1 (6 bases). V was shortened by 3 bases and J by 3 bases, with 15 bases between the two germline ends. This CDR3 has 15 residues. Germline assignment: CDR1 SGDLS and CDR2 YYNGEE. The CDR3 DNA reads as TGTGCCAGCAGCGCTTCCAGGGGATCGGACTATGGCTACACCTTC. Encoded protein: CASSASRGSDYGYTF.

The chain recombines TRBV10-3 with TRBJ2-3; 8 nucleotides line up with TRBD1. The V gene's germline CDR1 is ENHRY and CDR2 SYGVKD. V gave up 4 bases and J gave up 2 bases; unmatched junction bases: 8. The CDR3 spans 16 residues. CDR3 sequence reads: CAISGDRQALTDTQYF. Here the CDR3 DNA reads TGTGCCATCAGTGGGGACAGGCAGGCGCTCACAGATACGCAGTATTTT.

CDR3 sequence: CATSASQGLRGNQPQHF. The CDR3 DNA reads as TGTGCCACCAGCGCCTCGCAGGGGTTAAGGGGCAATCAGCCCCAGCATTTT. The V and J genes are TRBV15 and TRBJ1-5; tentatively, D is TRBD1 (6 bases). Germline CDR1 is LNHNV and CDR2 is YYDKDF (reference sequence). This CDR3 is 17 amino acids long. Trimming cost V 5 bases and J 2 bases, with 19 bases left between them.

J is TRBJ2-4 and V is TRBV12-3 or TRBV12-4; a weak D match, TRBD2 (5 bases). CDR3 length: 13 residues. Between the trimmed V and J ends, which lost 5 bases and 5 bases, there was a span of 10 bases. CDR3 in amino acids: CASSPRDQNIQYF. The CDR3 bases are TGTGCCAGCAGTCCCCGGGATCAAAACATTCAGTACTTC.

The chain is built from TRBV15 and TRBJ1-1, with unresolved D. Trimming took 8 bases from V and 0 from J, leaving 10 bases between them. The CDR3 has 13 residues. The germline gives CDR1 LNHNV, CDR2 YYDKDF (reference sequence). The CDR3 reads CATGTALNTEAFF. CDR3 DNA: TGTGCCACCGGTACAGCCTTGAACACTGAAGCTTTCTTT.

V is TRBV7-3 and J is TRBJ2-1; 10 nucleotides align to TRBD2. The CDR3 is 17 amino acids. Germline trimming cut 0 bases from V and 6 bases from J; bases unmatched to any gene: 8. Germline V gene lookup returns CDR1 SGHTA and CDR2 FQGTGA. The CDR3 is CASSLTTGTSASNEQFF. The CDR3 nucleotides read TGTGCCAGCAGCTTAACTACCGGGACTAGCGCATCCAATGAGCAGTTCTTC.

V is TRBV2 and J is TRBJ2-7; tentatively, D is TRBD2 (6 bases). V gave up 5 bases and J gave up 4 bases, with 15 bases separating them. Germline loops: CDR1 SNHLY, CDR2 FYNNEI. The CDR3 sequence is 14 residues long. CDR3 sequence: CASSLGGFRYEQYF. Written as DNA, the CDR3 is TGTGCCAGCAGTTTAGGAGGGTTTCGGTACGAGCAGTACTTC.

The chain carries TRBV4-2 and TRBJ2-5; 7 bases agree with TRBD2. CDR1 and CDR2 (germline): LGHNA, YNFKEQ. The CDR3 loop spans 14 amino acids. Trimming removed 2 bases from V and 5 bases from J; junction bases left unmatched: 5. DNA for the CDR3: TGTGCCAGCAGCCAAATGATCGGGGGGGAGACCCAGTACTTC. Translating it yields CASSQMIGGETQYF.

The genes are TRBV6-1 and TRBJ2-3; D remains unclear. V gave up 1 base and J gave up 3 bases, with 5 bases separating them. Germline lookup yields CDR1 MNHNS and CDR2 SASEGT. CDR3 size: 13 residues. The CDR3 DNA follows: TGTGCCAGCAGTGAAGTGCGGACAGATACGCAGTATTTT. The encoded protein is CASSEVRTDTQYF.

This rearrangement joins TRBV2 to TRBJ2-7, with 7 bases identical to TRBD1. V was clipped by 7 bases and J by 6 bases; unmatched bases: 9. CDR1 and CDR2 from the germline V gene are SNHLY and FYNNEI. The CDR3 consists of 13 residues. As DNA, the CDR3 is TGTGCCAGCACCCCTAACAGGGGTGGCGAGCAGTACTTC. Amino acid sequence: CASTPNRGGEQYF.

The chain recombines TRBV18 with TRBJ1-1; no definite D call. The germline CDR1 and CDR2 sequences are KGHSH and LQKENI. V lost 2 bases to trimming and J lost 3 bases, with 10 bases between them. This CDR3 has 14 amino acids. The CDR3: CASSPTAGDTEAFF. The CDR3 DNA sequence: TGTGCCAGCTCACCAACCGCGGGCGACACTGAAGCTTTCTTT.

The chain couples TRBV7-3 to TRBJ1-2; the D is unclear. V lost 5 bases, J lost 6 bases, and 13 bases lay in between. In germline, CDR1 is SGHTA, CDR2 FQGTGA. The CDR3 sequence is 13 residues long. CDR3 DNA sequence: TGTGCCAGCAGCAGGGAGAATTCGAATGGCTACACCTTC. The encoded protein is CASSRENSNGYTF.

V is TRBV7-6 and J is TRBJ2-1; TRBD1 matches 9 bases. The ends lost 5 bases at V and 6 bases at J; junction bases unmatched: 8. The CDR3 runs 15 residues. CDR1 and CDR2 (germline): SGHVS, FNYEAQ. CDR3 nucleotides: TGTGCCAGCAGCCGTGAACGGACAGGGGTCAATGAGCAGTTCTTC. Its protein product is CASSRERTGVNEQFF.

The J gene is TRBJ2-5, the V gene TRBV6-2 or TRBV6-3, with 7 bases identical to TRBD1. Looked up from germline, CDR1 is MNHEY and CDR2 is SVGEGT. V was clipped by 5 bases and J by 10 bases; unmatched bases: 10. The CDR3 totals 13 residues. The CDR3 loop reads CASSPGQRPHQYF. CDR3 sequence (DNA): TGTGCCAGCAGTCCGGGACAGCGACCCCACCAGTACTTC.

This chain links TRBV30 with TRBJ1-4; D ambiguous. The germline gives CDR1 GTSNPN, CDR2 SVGIG (reference sequence). The CDR3 sequence is 12 residues long. V dropped 5 bases and J dropped 8 bases, with 12 bases sitting between them. As DNA, the CDR3 is TGTGCCTGGCAAGCCGAATGGGAAAAACTGTTTTTT. This encodes CAWQAEWEKLFF. Drawing the rest from reference TRBV30 and TRBJ1-4, the complete variable domain is SQTIHQWPATLVQPVGSPLSLECTVEGTSNPNLYWYRQAAGRGLQLLFYSVGIGQISSEVPQNLSASRPQDRQFILSSKKLLLSDSGFYLCAWQAEWEKLFFGSGTQLSVL.

V gene TRBV5-4 combines with J gene TRBJ1-6; 8 nucleotides align to TRBD1. Germline assignment: CDR1 SGHNT and CDR2 YYREEE (reference sequence). This CDR3 region has 14 residues. The V segment lost 3 bases and the J segment 5 bases; nucleotides outside the gene matches: 1. The CDR3 DNA reads TGTGCCAGCAGCTGGGGACAGGATAATTCACCCCTCCACTTT. Its protein is CASSWGQDNSPLHF. The full variable domain, rest sourced from reference TRBV5-4 and TRBJ1-6, is ETGVTQSPTHLIKTRGQQVTLRCSSQSGHNTVSWYQQALGQGPQFIFQYYREEENGRGNFPPRFSGLQFPNYSSELNVNALELDDSALYLCASSWGQDNSPLHFGNGTRLTVT.

The chain carries TRBV4-2 and TRBJ1-2, with 9 positions matching TRBD1. Per the germline V gene, CDR1 is LGHNA and CDR2 is YNFKEQ. V was clipped by 3 bases and J by 6 bases; unmatched bases: 8. This CDR3 spans 15 amino acids. CDR3 in amino acids: CASSHPGTGKNGYTF. CDR3 DNA: TGTGCCAGCAGCCACCCCGGGACAGGGAAAAATGGCTACACCTTC.

The V call is TRBV27, the J call TRBJ2-5, with 12 bases that match TRBD2. Germline CDR1 is MNHEY and CDR2 is SMNVEV (reference sequence). V trimming: 2 bases; J trimming: 5 bases; junction bases outside the gene matches: 9. The CDR3 extends over 17 amino acids. In nucleotides, the CDR3 is TGTGCCAGCAGTTTAAGGGGACTAGCGGGCTCGGGGGAGACCCAGTACTTC. Amino acids: CASSLRGLAGSGETQYF.

The J gene is TRBJ2-1, the V gene TRBV5-6, with D possibly TRBD2 on 7 matching bases. CDR1 and CDR2 from the germline V gene are SGHDT and YYEEEE. The CDR3 length is 15 residues. Trimming stripped 4 bases from V and 3 bases from J, with 14 bases between. The CDR3 spells CASSLGGAFYNEQFF. In DNA form, the CDR3 reads TGTGCCAGCAGCCTTGGGGGGGCTTTCTACAATGAGCAGTTCTTC.